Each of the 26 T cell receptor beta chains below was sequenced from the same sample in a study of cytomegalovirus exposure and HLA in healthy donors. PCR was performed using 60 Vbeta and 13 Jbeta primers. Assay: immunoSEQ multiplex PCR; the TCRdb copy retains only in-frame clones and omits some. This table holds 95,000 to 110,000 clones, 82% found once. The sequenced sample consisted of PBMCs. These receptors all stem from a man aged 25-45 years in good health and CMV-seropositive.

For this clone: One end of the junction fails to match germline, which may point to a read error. For the CDR3, the DNA is TGTGCCAGCAAATTAACAGGGTTAAAAGCTGGGGCCAACGGCCTGACTTTC. Protein product: CASKLTGLKAGANGLTF. The J gene is TRBJ2-6, the V gene TRBV27; D perhaps matches TRBD1 (6 bases). Germline assignment: CDR1 MNHEY and CDR2 SMNVEV (reference sequence). This CDR3 region has 17 residues.

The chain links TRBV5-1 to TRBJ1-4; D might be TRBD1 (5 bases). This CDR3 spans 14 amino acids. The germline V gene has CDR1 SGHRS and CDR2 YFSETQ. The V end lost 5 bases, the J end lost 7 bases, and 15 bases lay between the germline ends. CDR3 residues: CASSMTGGVEKLFF. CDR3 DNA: TGCGCCAGCAGTATGACCGGGGGGGTTGAAAAACTGTTTTTT.

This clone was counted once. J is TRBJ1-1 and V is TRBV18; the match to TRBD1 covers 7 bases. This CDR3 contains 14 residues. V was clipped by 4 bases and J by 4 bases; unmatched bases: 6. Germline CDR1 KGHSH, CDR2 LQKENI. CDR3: CASSQGATGTEAFF. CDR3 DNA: TGTGCCAGCTCACAGGGGGCGACGGGCACTGAAGCTTTCTTT.

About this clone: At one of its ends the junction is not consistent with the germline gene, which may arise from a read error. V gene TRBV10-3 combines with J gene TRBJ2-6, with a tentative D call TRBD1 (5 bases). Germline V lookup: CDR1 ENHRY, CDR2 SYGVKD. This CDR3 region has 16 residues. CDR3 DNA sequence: TGTGCCATCAAACACAGCGCCTCCTCTGGGGCCAACGGCCTGACTTTC. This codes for CAIKHSASSGANGLTF.

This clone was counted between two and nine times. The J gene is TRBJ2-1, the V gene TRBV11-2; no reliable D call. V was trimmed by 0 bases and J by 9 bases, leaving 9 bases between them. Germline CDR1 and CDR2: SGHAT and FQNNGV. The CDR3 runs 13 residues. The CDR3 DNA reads TGTGCCAGCAGCTTAGAGAGCGTAATTGAGCAGTTCTTC. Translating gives CASSLESVIEQFF. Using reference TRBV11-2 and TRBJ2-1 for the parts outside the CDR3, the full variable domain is EAGVAQSPRYKIIEKRQSVAFWCNPISGHATLYWYQQILGQGPKLLIQFQNNGVVDDSQLPKDRFSAERLKGVDSTLKIQPAKLEDSAVYLCASSLESVIEQFFGPGTRLTVL.

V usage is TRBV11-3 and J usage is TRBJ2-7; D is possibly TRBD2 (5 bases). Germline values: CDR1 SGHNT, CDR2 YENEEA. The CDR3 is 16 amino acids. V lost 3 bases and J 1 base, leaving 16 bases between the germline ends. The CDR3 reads CASSFFLHGDSYEQYF. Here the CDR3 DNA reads TGTGCCAGCAGCTTTTTCCTCCACGGGGATTCCTACGAGCAGTACTTC.

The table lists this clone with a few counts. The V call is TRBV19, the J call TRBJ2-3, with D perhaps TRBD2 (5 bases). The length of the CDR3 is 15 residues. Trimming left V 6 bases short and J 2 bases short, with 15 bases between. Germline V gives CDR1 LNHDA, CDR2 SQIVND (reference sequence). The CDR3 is CASRTYGESTDTQYF. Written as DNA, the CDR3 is TGTGCCAGTAGGACCTACGGGGAGTCCACAGATACGCAGTATTTT.

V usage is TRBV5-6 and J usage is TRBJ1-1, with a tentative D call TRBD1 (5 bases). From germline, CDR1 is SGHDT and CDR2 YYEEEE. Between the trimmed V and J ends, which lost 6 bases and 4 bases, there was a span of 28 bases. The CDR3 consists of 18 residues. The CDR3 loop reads CASNIRGQGMIRGTEAFF. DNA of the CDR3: TGTGCCAGCAACATCCGAGGCCAGGGTATGATCCGTGGCACTGAAGCTTTCTTT.

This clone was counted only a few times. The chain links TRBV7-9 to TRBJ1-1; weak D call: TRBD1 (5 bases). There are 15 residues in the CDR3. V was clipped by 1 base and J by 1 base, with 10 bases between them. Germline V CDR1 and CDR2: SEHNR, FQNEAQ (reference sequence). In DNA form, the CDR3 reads TGTGCCAGCAGCTTAGGGTGGGGCGAGAACACTGAAGCTTTCTTT. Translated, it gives CASSLGWGENTEAFF.

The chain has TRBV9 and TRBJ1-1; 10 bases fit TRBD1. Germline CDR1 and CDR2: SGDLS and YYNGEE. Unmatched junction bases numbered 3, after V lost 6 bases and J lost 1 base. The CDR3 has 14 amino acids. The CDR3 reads CASTRDRGNTEAFF. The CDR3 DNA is TGTGCCAGCACCCGGGACAGGGGGAACACTGAAGCTTTCTTT.

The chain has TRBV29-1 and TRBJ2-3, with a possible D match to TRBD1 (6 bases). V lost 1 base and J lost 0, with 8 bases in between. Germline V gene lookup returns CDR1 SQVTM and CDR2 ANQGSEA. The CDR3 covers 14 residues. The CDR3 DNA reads TGCAGCGTTGAAGGGACAGATAGCACAGATACGCAGTATTTT. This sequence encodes CSVEGTDSTDTQYF.

CDR3 sequence (DNA): TGTGCCAGCAGCTCCACGGGACAGTTAAACTACGAGCAGTACTTC. Its protein is CASSSTGQLNYEQYF. The chain combines TRBV11-3 with TRBJ2-7; 7 bases line up with TRBD1. This CDR3 has 15 amino acids. Per germline, CDR1 SGHNT and CDR2 YENEEA. V was clipped by 4 bases and J by 3 bases; unmatched bases: 9.

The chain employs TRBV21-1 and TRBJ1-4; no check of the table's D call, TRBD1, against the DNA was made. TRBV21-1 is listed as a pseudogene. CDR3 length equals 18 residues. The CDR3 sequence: CASSILRQGETTNEKLFF. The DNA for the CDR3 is TGTGCCAGCAGCATTTTACGACAGGGGGAAACAACTAATGAAAAACTGTTTTTT.

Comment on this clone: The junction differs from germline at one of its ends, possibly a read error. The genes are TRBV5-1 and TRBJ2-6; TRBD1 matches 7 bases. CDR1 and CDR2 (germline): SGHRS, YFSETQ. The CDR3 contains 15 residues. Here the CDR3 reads CASTEGAAGANGLTF. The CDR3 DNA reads TGCGCCAGCACAGAGGGGGCTGCTGGGGCCAACGGCCTGACTTTC.

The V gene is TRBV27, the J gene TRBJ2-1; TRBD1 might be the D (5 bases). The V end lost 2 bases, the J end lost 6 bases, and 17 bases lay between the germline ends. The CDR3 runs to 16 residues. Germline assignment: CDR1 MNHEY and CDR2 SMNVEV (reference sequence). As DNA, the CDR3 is TGTGCCAGCAGTTTAGGGGCAGGCACCCGATTCAATGAGCAGTTCTTC. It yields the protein CASSLGAGTRFNEQFF.

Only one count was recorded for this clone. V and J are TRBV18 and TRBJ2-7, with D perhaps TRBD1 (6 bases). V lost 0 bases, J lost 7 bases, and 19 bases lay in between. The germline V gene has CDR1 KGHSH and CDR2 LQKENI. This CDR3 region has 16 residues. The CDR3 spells CASSPPELGRGGEQYF. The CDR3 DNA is TGTGCCAGCTCACCACCGGAACTTGGCAGGGGTGGAGAGCAGTACTTC.

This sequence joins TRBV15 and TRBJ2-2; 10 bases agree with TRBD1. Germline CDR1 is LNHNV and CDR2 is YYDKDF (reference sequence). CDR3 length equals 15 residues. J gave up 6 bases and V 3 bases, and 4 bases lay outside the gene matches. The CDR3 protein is CATSRTGGVAGELFF. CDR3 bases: TGTGCCACCAGCAGGACAGGGGGCGTCGCCGGGGAGCTGTTTTTT.

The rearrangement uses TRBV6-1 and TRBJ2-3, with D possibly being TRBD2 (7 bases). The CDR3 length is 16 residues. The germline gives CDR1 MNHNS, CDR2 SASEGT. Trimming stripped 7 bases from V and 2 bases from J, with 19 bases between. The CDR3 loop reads CASNEGVGGATDTQYF. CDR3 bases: TGTGCCAGCAATGAGGGGGTAGGGGGGGCCACAGATACGCAGTATTTT.

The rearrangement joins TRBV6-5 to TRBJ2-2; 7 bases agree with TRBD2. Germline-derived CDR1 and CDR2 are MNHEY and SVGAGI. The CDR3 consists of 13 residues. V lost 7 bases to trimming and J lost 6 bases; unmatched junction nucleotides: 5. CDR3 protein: CASTLSGAGELFF. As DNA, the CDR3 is TGTGCCAGCACCCTAAGCGGGGCCGGGGAGCTGTTTTTT.

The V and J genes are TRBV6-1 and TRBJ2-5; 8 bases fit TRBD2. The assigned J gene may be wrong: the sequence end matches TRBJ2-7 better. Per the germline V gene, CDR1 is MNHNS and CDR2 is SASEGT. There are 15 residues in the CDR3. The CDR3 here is CASSPRGGASYEQYF. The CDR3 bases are TGTGCCAGCAGTCCCCGGGGGGGGGCCTCCTACGAGCAGTACTTC.

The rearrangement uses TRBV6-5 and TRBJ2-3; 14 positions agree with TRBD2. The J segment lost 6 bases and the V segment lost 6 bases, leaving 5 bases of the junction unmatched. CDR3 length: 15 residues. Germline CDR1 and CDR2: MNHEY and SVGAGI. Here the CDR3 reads CASSRLAGGPDTQYF. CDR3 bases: TGTGCCAGCAGCCGACTAGCGGGGGGGCCGGATACGCAGTATTTT.

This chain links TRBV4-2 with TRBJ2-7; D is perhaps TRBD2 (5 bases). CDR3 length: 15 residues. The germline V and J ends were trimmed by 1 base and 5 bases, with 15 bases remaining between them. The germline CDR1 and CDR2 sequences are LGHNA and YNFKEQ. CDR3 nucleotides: TGTGCCAGCAGCCAAGCCCTACAACCCGGGGACGAGCAGTACTTC. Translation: CASSQALQPGDEQYF.

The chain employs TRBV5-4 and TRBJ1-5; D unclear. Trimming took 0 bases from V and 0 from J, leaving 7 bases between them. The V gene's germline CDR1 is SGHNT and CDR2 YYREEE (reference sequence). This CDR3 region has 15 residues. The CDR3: CASSLGGDSNQPQHF. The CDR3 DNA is TGTGCCAGCAGCTTGGGCGGGGATAGCAATCAGCCCCAGCATTTT.

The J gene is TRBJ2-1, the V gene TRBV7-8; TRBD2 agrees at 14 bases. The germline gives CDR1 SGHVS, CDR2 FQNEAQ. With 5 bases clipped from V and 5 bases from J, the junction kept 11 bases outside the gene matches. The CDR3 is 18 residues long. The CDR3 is CASSPPLRLAGGHNEQFF. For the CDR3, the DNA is TGTGCCAGCAGCCCGCCCCTTCGACTAGCGGGGGGGCACAATGAGCAGTTCTTC.

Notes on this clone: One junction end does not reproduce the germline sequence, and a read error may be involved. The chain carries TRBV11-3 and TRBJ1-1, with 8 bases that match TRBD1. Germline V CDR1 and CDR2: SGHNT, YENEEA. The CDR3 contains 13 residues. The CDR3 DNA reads TGTGCCAGCCGACGGACAGGGAACTCTGAAGCTTTCTTT. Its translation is CASRRTGNSEAFF.

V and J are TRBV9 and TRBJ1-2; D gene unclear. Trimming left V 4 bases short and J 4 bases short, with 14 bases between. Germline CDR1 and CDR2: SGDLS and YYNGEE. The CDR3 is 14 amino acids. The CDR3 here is CASSPIDLIYGYTF. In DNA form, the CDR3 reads TGTGCCAGCAGCCCAATTGACTTAATCTATGGCTACACCTTC.